This TCR beta chain was captured by sequencing in a study of cytomegalovirus exposure and HLA in healthy donors. Losses at the gene ends were 6 bases for V and 4 bases for J; bases not matched to a gene: 12. Germline assignment: CDR1 MRHNA and CDR2 SNTAGT. The CDR3 spans 16 residues. The PCR made use of 60 Vbeta and 13 Jbeta primers. Produced via immunoSEQ multiplex PCR; TCRdb's table is partial and in-frame only. Among 80,000 to 100,000 clones listed, 75% to 85% were seen once. This receptor was taken from a man between 18 and 35 years old in good health and CMV-seropositive. V and J are TRBV6-4 and TRBJ2-3; 8 nucleotides agree with TRBD1. The sequenced sample was PBMCs. CDR3 nucleotides: TGTGCCAGCAGCAATAATCCAGGGGGCTGGTCAGATACGCAGTATTTT. Translation: CASSNNPGGWSDTQYF.